Sequencing of this TCR beta chain was carried out in a study of radiation and T cells in renal cell carcinoma. The CDR3 length is 13 residues. Germline V gene data show CDR1 as SGDLS and CDR2 as YYNGEE. Unmatched junction bases numbered 5, after V lost 5 bases and J lost 4 bases. Time point in this sample: baseline pretreatment blood. As for treatment: 15 Gy SBRT to primary tumor, nephrectomy 4 weeks later. Measured with immunoSEQ multiplex PCR; TCRdb has only the in-frame clones, and not every one. Of roughly 130,000 clones detected, over 75% appear once; the ten largest clones hold around 12%. This chain connects TRBV9 to TRBJ1-1; 7 bases are shared with TRBD1. The source is a woman aged 45-65 years with renal cell carcinoma. The specimen comprised blood, sampled from a patient whose treatment included radiotherapy and nephrectomy. CDR3 sequence: CASSRTGVTEAFF. As DNA, the CDR3 is TGTGCCAGCAGTCGTACAGGGGTCACTGAAGCTTTCTTT.